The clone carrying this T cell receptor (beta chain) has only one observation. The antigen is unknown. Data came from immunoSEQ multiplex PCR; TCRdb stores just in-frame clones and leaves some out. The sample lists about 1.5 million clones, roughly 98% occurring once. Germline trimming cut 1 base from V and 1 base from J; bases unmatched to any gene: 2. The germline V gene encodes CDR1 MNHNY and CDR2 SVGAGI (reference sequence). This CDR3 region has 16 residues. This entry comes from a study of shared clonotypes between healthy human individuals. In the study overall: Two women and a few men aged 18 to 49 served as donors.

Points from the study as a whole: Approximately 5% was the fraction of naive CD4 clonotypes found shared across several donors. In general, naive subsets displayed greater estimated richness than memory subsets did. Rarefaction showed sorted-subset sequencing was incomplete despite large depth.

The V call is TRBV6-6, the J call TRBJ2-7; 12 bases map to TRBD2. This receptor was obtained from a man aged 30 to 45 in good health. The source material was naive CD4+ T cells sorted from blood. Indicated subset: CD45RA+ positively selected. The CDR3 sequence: CASSYFGLAGSYEQYF. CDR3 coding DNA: TGTGCCAGCAGTTACTTCGGACTAGCGGGATCCTACGAGCAGTACTTC.